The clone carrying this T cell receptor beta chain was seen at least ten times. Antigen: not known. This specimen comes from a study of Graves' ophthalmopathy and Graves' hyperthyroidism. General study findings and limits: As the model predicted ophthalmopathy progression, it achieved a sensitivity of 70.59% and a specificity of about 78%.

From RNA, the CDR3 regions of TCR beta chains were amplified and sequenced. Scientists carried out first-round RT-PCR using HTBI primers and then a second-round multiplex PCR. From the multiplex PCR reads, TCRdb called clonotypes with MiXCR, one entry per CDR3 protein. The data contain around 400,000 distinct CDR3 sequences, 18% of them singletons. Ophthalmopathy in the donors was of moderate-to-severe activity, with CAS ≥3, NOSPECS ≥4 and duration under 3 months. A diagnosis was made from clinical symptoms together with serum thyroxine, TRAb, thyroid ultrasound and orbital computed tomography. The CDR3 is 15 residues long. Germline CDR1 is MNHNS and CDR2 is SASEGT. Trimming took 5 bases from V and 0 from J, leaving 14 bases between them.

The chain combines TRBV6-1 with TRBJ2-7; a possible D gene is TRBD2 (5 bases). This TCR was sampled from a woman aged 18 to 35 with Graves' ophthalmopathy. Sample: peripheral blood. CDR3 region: CASSTADSSSYEQYF. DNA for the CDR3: TGTGCCAGCAGTACAGCGGATTCAAGCTCCTACGAGCAGTACTTC.